The sequence of this TCR beta chain was determined in a study of cytomegalovirus exposure and HLA in healthy donors. The V gene end was trimmed by 2 bases and the J gene end by 2 bases; junction bases not matched to a gene: 8. CDR1 is SEHNR and CDR2 is FQNEAQ in the germline V gene (reference sequence). This CDR3 contains 17 residues. Primers: 60 Vbeta forward and 13 Jbeta reverse. Repertoires were generated with immunoSEQ multiplex PCR, while TCRdb's copy carries only in-frame clones and drops some. The repertoire consists of some 190,000 clones, with roughly 90% occurring once and the leading ten covering roughly 0.33%.

Sequenced material: PBMCs. The chain joins TRBV7-9 to TRBJ2-3; 9 nucleotides agree with TRBD2. The TCR comes from a woman aged 25 to 39 in good health and CMV-seronegative. CDR3 DNA sequence: TGTGCCAGCAGCTTAACGTTAGCGGGGGCCTACACAGATACGCAGTATTTT. Amino acid sequence: CASSLTLAGAYTDTQYF. Based on the CDR3 plus reference TRBV7-9 and TRBJ2-3, the full variable domain is DTGVSQNPRHKITKRGQNVTFRCDPISEHNRLYWYRQTLGQGPEFLTYFQNEAQLEKSRLLSDRFSAERPKGSFSTLEIQRTEQGDSAMYLCASSLTLAGAYTDTQYFGPGTRLTVL.